The 26 T cell receptor beta chains below come from one sample, sequenced in a study of cytomegalovirus exposure and HLA in healthy donors. This PCR relied on a set of 60 Vbeta primers and 13 Jbeta primers. Assay used: immunoSEQ multiplex PCR; TCRdb lists only in-frame clones, some missing. The data hold 190,000 or so clones, with around 86% observed a single time. The sequenced sample consisted of PBMCs. The receptors stem from a man aged 50-60 years in good health and CMV-seronegative.

This rearrangement joins TRBV6-5 to TRBJ2-3, with TRBD2 identical over 13 bases. The CDR3 has 13 residues. Germline V lookup: CDR1 MNHEY, CDR2 SVGAGI. The J segment lost 11 bases and the V segment lost 4 bases, leaving 3 bases of the junction unmatched. The CDR3, as DNA: TGTGCCAGCAGTTCCGGGACTAGCGGGGTGCAGTATTTT. Protein sequence: CASSSGTSGVQYF.

The rearrangement joins TRBV4-3 to TRBJ2-7; 8 bases are a match to TRBD2. The CDR3 totals 15 residues. The germline V gene encodes CDR1 LGHNA and CDR2 YSLEER. Trimming removed 0 bases from V and 6 bases from J; junction bases left unmatched: 7. The CDR3 DNA reads TGCGCCAGCAGCCAAGATGGGGCGGGAGGAGGCGAGCAGTACTTC. It yields the protein CASSQDGAGGGEQYF.

The chain is built from TRBV5-1 and TRBJ1-1; D is unclear. This CDR3 region has 13 residues. Germline lookup yields CDR1 SGHRS and CDR2 YFSETQ. V was shortened by 2 bases and J by 3 bases, with 8 bases between the two germline ends. The CDR3 DNA reads as TGCGCCAGCAGCTTTTCGCGGGACACTGAAGCTTTCTTT. Translating it yields CASSFSRDTEAFF.

This sequence joins TRBV10-3 and TRBJ2-3; perhaps TRBD1 as D (5 bases). Trimming removed 3 bases at V and 1 base at J, with 11 bases between. Germline V gene data show CDR1 as ENHRY and CDR2 as SYGVKD. The CDR3 covers 15 residues. The CDR3, as DNA: TGTGCCATCAGTGAAAGGGGCGCGGGCACAGATACGCAGTATTTT. As protein: CAISERGAGTDTQYF.

The chain has TRBV18 and TRBJ2-7, with a possible D match to TRBD2 (5 bases). Trimming stripped 4 bases from V and 7 bases from J, with 23 bases between. The CDR3 totals 16 residues. From germline, CDR1 is KGHSH and CDR2 LQKENI. The CDR3: CASSRGSGLISGEQYF. The CDR3 region has the DNA TGTGCCAGCTCACGAGGGTCGGGATTGATCTCGGGTGAGCAGTACTTC.

This sequence joins TRBV5-1 and TRBJ2-7; D possibly corresponds to TRBD1 (6 bases). Trimming cost V 3 bases and J 0 bases, with 10 bases left between them. Germline V lookup: CDR1 SGHRS, CDR2 YFSETQ. This CDR3 region has 14 residues. DNA for the CDR3: TGCGCCAGCAGCTCCCAGGGGTTCTCCTACGAGCAGTACTTC. Its protein product is CASSSQGFSYEQYF. Full variable domain (outside the CDR3, taken from reference TRBV5-1 and TRBJ2-7): KAGVTQTPRYLIKTRGQQVTLSCSPISGHRSVSWYQQTPGQGLQFLFEYFSETQRNKGNFPGRFSGRQFSNSRSEMNVSTLELGDSALYLCASSSQGFSYEQYFGPGTRLTVT.

The chain has TRBV5-1 and TRBJ1-2, with a possible D match to TRBD1 (6 bases). The CDR3 runs 13 residues. The V end lost 0 bases, the J end lost 3 bases, and 6 bases lay between the germline ends. CDR1 and CDR2 from the germline V gene are SGHRS and YFSETQ. The CDR3 loop reads CASSLDRDYGYTF. CDR3 nucleotide sequence: TGCGCCAGCAGCTTGGACAGGGACTATGGCTACACCTTC.

The DNA of the CDR3 is TGCGCCAGCAGCCAAGCGATGCCACCCAGGAACATTCAGTACTTC. Translation: CASSQAMPPRNIQYF. The chain has TRBV4-1 and TRBJ2-4; unclear D gene. This CDR3 contains 15 residues. Trimming cost V 1 base and J 7 bases, with 14 bases left between them. In germline, CDR1 is MGHRA, CDR2 YSYEKL.

The chain is built from TRBV19 and TRBJ1-1; 8 nucleotides line up with TRBD1. CDR3 length equals 13 residues. Germline V gene lookup returns CDR1 LNHDA and CDR2 SQIVND (reference sequence). After removal of 6 bases from V and 3 bases from J, the junction contained 3 bases not matched to a gene. This CDR3 is CASRTGEDTEAFF. The CDR3 DNA reads TGTGCCAGTAGGACAGGGGAGGACACTGAAGCTTTCTTT. The full variable domain, with the rest looked up from reference TRBV19 and TRBJ1-1, is DGGITQSPKYLFRKEGQNVTLSCEQNLNHDAMYWYRQDPGQGLRLIYYSQIVNDFQKGDIAEGYSVSREKKESFPLTVTSAQKNPTAFYLCASRTGEDTEAFFGQGTRLTVV.

The rearrangement uses TRBV20-1 and TRBJ1-2; the match to TRBD1 covers 9 bases. Germline loops: CDR1 DFQATT, CDR2 SNEGSKA (reference sequence). The ends lost 3 bases at V and 13 bases at J; junction bases unmatched: 3. The CDR3 consists of 10 residues. CDR3 bases: TGCAGTGCTAGTCAGGGACAGGGCACCTTC. It yields the protein CSASQGQGTF.

CDR3 bases: TGCGCCAGCAGCTTGGCCGGAAGTAGGGGCGGGGAGCTGTTTTTT. Protein: CASSLAGSRGGELFF. V usage is TRBV5-1 and J usage is TRBJ2-2; D perhaps matches TRBD1 (5 bases). Trimming took 0 bases from V and 7 from J, leaving 13 bases between them. Per germline, CDR1 SGHRS and CDR2 YFSETQ. The CDR3 contains 15 residues.

V is TRBV29-1 and J is TRBJ2-5; perhaps TRBD1 as D (6 bases). V was cut by 4 bases and J by 6 bases, with 15 bases left in between. This CDR3 has 13 residues. Per germline, CDR1 SQVTM and CDR2 ANQGSEA. The CDR3 region is CSVVVQGVKTQYF. CDR3 coding DNA: TGCAGCGTTGTTGTACAGGGTGTTAAGACCCAGTACTTC.

The chain couples TRBV4-2 to TRBJ2-1, with 9 positions matching TRBD2. In germline, CDR1 is LGHNA, CDR2 YNFKEQ. J was trimmed by 9 bases and V by 1 base; bases with no gene match: 10. This CDR3 is built from 16 residues. CDR3: CASSQAWASGDREQFF. CDR3 bases: TGTGCCAGCAGCCAAGCGTGGGCTAGCGGGGATCGTGAGCAGTTCTTC.

This clone occurred a few times. This chain connects TRBV28 to TRBJ1-2, with TRBD1 identical over 7 bases. After removal of 3 bases from V and 4 bases from J, the junction contained 5 bases not matched to a gene. Germline loops: CDR1 MDHEN, CDR2 SYDVKM. The CDR3 sequence is 14 residues long. The CDR3 loop reads CASSFVAGGYGYTF. The CDR3 DNA sequence: TGTGCCAGCAGTTTTGTGGCAGGGGGCTATGGCTACACCTTC.

This clone was counted only a few times. The chain joins TRBV7-9 to TRBJ1-4; 9 bases align to TRBD1. The V and J ends lost 5 bases and 7 bases, in that order; junction bases with no gene match: 5. The CDR3 is 14 residues long. Looked up from germline, CDR1 is SEHNR and CDR2 is FQNEAQ (reference sequence). The CDR3 DNA reads as TGTGCCAGCAGCAGGGGACAGGGTGCTGAAAAACTGTTTTTT. Its protein product is CASSRGQGAEKLFF.

A word on this clone: The germline gene is not matched at one end of the junction; a read error may be the cause. This chain links TRBV7-9 with TRBJ1-5; a weak D match, TRBD1 (6 bases). The CDR3 sequence is 16 residues long. From germline, CDR1 is SEHNR and CDR2 FQNEAQ (reference sequence). The DNA for the CDR3 is TGTTCCAGCAGCTTAGCGGCAGTAGGGGGTTATCAGCCCCAGCATTTT. Amino acids: CSSSLAAVGGYQPQHF.

This chain uses TRBV30 with TRBJ2-3; TRBD1 matches at 12 bases. The germline gives CDR1 GTSNPN, CDR2 SVGIG (reference sequence). V lost 2 bases to trimming and J lost 4 bases; unmatched junction nucleotides: 4. The CDR3 spans 15 residues. CDR3 sequence (DNA): TGTGCCTGGAGTTTGGGACAGGGGGCCGCAGATACGCAGTATTTT. Translating it yields CAWSLGQGAADTQYF.

The chain links TRBV2 to TRBJ1-5; D might be TRBD1 (6 bases). Trimming took off 0 bases at V and 3 bases at J, with 9 bases between the two ends. The CDR3 consists of 15 residues. Germline assignment: CDR1 SNHLY and CDR2 FYNNEI. CDR3 in amino acids: CASSEADSLNQPQHF. The CDR3 DNA sequence: TGTGCCAGCAGTGAAGCGGACAGCCTCAATCAGCCCCAGCATTTT.

The chain is built from TRBV7-2 and TRBJ1-5, with D unclear. Per germline, CDR1 SGHTA and CDR2 FQGNSA. The CDR3 is 13 residues long. Trimming removed 4 bases from V and 1 base from J, with 5 bases in between. The CDR3 here is CASSYKSNQPQHF. The CDR3 DNA reads TGTGCCAGCAGCTACAAGAGCAATCAGCCCCAGCATTTT.

This chain uses TRBV29-1 with TRBJ2-5, with 10 bases fitting TRBD1. This CDR3 comprises 16 residues. CDR1 is SQVTM and CDR2 is ANQGSEA in the germline V gene. V shed 3 bases, J shed 4 bases, and the junction held 11 bases outside the gene matches. CDR3 nucleotides: TGCAGCGTTGAGAGGATTCCGGGACAGGGGAGAGAGACCCAGTACTTC. Residues: CSVERIPGQGRETQYF.

CDR3 sequence (DNA): TGTGCCAGCAGCGCCTCGGGATTGCTATCGGAGGAGCAGTACTTC. As protein: CASSASGLLSEEQYF. The chain joins TRBV7-3 to TRBJ2-5; possible D gene TRBD2, 5 bases. V was pared by 5 bases and J by 11 bases, with 24 bases between. Germline V gene data show CDR1 as SGHTA and CDR2 as FQGTGA. CDR3 size: 15 residues.

This chain links TRBV10-3 with TRBJ2-4, with TRBD1 matching 12 bases. The V and J ends lost 6 bases and 0 bases, in that order; junction bases with no gene match: 6. Looked up from germline, CDR1 is ENHRY and CDR2 is SYGVKD. The CDR3 consists of 17 residues. The DNA of the CDR3 is TGTGCCATCAGCCCGGGACAGGGGGCTGAAGCCAAAAACATTCAGTACTTC. Its protein is CAISPGQGAEAKNIQYF.

The gene calls are TRBV5-1 and TRBJ2-5; 9 bases agree with TRBD1. This CDR3 has 14 residues. Trimming cost V 4 bases and J 6 bases; bases outside gene matches: 7. Germline assignment: CDR1 SGHRS and CDR2 YFSETQ. CDR3 region: CASSGGQGRKTQYF. The CDR3 DNA reads as TGCGCCAGCAGCGGGGGACAGGGTCGGAAGACCCAGTACTTC.

The V and J genes are TRBV6-5 and TRBJ1-1, with D unresolved. The V end was cut by 6 bases, the J end by 1 base, with 6 bases between. CDR3 length: 12 amino acids. Germline V gene lookup returns CDR1 MNHEY and CDR2 SVGAGI. The CDR3 DNA reads TGTGCCAGCAGGGCAGGGAACACTGAAGCTTTCTTT. It encodes CASRAGNTEAFF.

The sample holds a few counts of this clone. The chain has TRBV4-3 and TRBJ2-6; no firm D call. Germline assignment: CDR1 LGHNA and CDR2 YSLEER. The CDR3 runs 16 residues. Trimming took 4 bases from V and 1 from J, leaving 11 bases between them. The CDR3 region has the DNA TGCGCCAGCAGCCCCGATACAGCATCTGGGGCCAACGTCCTGACTTTC. This encodes CASSPDTASGANVLTF.

Remarks on this clone: This specimen includes other DNA sequences encoding the same CDR3. J is TRBJ1-1 and V is TRBV18, with TRBD1 matching 8 bases. Germline trimming cut 1 base from V and 0 bases from J; bases unmatched to any gene: 1. The germline V gene has CDR1 KGHSH and CDR2 LQKENI. CDR3 length: 15 residues. The CDR3 here is CASSPLGQVNTEAFF. In DNA form, the CDR3 reads TGTGCCAGCTCACCACTGGGACAGGTGAACACTGAAGCTTTCTTT.